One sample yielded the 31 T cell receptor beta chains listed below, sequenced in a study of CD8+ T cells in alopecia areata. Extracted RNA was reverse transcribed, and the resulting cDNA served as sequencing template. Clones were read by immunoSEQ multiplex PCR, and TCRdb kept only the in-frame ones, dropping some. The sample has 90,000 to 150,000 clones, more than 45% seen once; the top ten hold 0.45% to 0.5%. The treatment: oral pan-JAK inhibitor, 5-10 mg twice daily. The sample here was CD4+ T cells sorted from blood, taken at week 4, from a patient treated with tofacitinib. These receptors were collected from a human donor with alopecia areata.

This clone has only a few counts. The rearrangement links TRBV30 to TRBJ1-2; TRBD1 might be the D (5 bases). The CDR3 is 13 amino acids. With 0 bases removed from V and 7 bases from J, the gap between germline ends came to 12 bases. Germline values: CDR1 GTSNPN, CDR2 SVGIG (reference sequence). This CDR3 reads CAWSVLTGGGYTF. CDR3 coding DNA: TGTGCCTGGAGTGTACTAACAGGTGGTGGCTACACCTTC.

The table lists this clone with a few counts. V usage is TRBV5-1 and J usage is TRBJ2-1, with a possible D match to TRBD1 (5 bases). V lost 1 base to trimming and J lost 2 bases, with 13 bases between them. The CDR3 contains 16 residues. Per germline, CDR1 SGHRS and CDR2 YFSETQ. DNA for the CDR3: TGCGCCAGCAGCTTGTCTACAGGTGGGGCCTACAATGAGCAGTTCTTC. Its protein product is CASSLSTGGAYNEQFF.

The CDR3 nucleotides read TGTGCCAGCAGCCGGACGGATGAAAAACTGTTTTTT. Protein sequence: CASSRTDEKLFF. The chain couples TRBV7-9 to TRBJ1-4, with D unresolved. The V end lost 5 bases, the J end lost 6 bases, and 7 bases lay between the germline ends. The CDR3 covers 12 residues. Germline CDR1 is SEHNR and CDR2 is FQNEAQ (reference sequence).

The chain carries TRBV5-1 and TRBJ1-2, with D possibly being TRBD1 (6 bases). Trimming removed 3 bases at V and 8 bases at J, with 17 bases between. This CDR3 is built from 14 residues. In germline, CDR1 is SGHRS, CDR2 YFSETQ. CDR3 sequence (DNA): TGCGCCAGCAGCTGGACAGAAAATAATGGCGGCTACACCTTC. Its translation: CASSWTENNGGYTF.

The CDR3 DNA is TGTGCCAGCAGTGAATTGAACAGGGATGGCTACACCTTC. Translation gives CASSELNRDGYTF. The J gene is TRBJ1-2, the V gene TRBV25-1, with D possibly TRBD1 on 6 matching bases. The CDR3 length is 13 residues. The V end lost 1 base, the J end lost 6 bases, and 9 bases lay between the germline ends. Germline V gives CDR1 MGHDK, CDR2 SYGVNS.

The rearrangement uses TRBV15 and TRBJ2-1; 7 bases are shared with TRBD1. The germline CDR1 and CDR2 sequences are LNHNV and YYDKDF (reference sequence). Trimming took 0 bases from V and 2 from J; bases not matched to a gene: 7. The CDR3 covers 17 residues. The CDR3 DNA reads TGTGCCACCAGCAGAGATTTGACAGGGCAAACCTACAATGAGCAGTTCTTC. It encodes CATSRDLTGQTYNEQFF.

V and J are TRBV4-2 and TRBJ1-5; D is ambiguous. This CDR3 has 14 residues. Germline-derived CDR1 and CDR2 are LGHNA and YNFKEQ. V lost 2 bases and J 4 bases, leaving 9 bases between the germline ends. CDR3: CASSQPQANQPQHF. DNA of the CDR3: TGTGCCAGCAGCCAACCCCAGGCTAATCAGCCCCAGCATTTT.

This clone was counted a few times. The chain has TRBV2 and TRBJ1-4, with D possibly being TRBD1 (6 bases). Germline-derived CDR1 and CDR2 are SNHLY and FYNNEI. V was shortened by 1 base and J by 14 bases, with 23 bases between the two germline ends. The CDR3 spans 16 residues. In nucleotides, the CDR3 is TGTGCCAGCAGTGAAGTCGACGGACAGCTTTTTGGAAAGCTGTTTTTT. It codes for CASSEVDGQLFGKLFF.

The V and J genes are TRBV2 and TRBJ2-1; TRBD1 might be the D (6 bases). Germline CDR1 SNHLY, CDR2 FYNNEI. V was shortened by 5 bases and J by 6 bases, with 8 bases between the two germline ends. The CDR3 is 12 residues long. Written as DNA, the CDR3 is TGTGCCAGCAGTCAAGGGGGCAATGAGCAGTTCTTC. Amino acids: CASSQGGNEQFF.

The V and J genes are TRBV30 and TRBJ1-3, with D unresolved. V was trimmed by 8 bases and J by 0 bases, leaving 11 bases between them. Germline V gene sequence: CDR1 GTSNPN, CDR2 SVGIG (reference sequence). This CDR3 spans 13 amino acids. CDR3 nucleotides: TGTGCCCTGGGATCCCTCTCTGGAAACACCATATATTTT. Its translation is CALGSLSGNTIYF.

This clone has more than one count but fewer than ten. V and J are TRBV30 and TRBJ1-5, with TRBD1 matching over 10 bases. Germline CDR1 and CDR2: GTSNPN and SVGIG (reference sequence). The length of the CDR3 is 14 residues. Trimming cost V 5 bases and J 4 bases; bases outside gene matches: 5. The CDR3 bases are TGTGCCTGGGGACCGGGACAGGGGAATCAGCCCCAGCATTTT. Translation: CAWGPGQGNQPQHF.

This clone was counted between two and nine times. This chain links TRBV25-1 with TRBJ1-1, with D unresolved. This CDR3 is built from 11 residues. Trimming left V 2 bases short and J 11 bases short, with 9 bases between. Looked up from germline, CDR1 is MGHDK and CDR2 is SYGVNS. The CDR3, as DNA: TGTGCCAGCAGTGAAGCAAAGGCTGCTTTCTTT. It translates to CASSEAKAAFF.

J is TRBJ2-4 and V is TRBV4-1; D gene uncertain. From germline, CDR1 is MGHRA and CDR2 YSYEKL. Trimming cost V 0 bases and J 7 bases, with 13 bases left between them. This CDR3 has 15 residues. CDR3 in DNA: TGCGCCAGCAGCCAAGATAACACCCCGTTGAACATTCAGTACTTC. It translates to CASSQDNTPLNIQYF.

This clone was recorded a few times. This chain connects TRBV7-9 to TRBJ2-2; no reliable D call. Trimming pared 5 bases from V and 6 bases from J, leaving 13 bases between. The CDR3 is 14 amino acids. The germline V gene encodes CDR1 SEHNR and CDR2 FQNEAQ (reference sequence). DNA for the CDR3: TGTGCCAGCAGCCTTTTGGGCCCTGCCGGGGAGCTGTTTTTT. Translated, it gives CASSLLGPAGELFF. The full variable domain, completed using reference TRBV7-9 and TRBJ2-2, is DTGVSQNPRHKITKRGQNVTFRCDPISEHNRLYWYRQTLGQGPEFLTYFQNEAQLEKSRLLSDRFSAERPKGSFSTLEIQRTEQGDSAMYLCASSLLGPAGELFFGEGSRLTVL.

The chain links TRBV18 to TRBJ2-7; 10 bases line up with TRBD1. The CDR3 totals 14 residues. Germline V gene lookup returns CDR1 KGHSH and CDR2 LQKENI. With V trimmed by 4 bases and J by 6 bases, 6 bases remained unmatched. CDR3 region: CASSLWDRGSEQYF. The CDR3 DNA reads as TGTGCCAGCTCACTATGGGACAGGGGATCCGAGCAGTACTTC.

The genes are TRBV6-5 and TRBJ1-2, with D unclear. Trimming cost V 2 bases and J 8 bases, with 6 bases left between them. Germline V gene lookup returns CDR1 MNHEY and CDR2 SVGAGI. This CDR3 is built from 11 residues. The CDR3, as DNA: TGTGCCAGCAGTTACCTCGGGGGCTACACCTTC. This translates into CASSYLGGYTF.

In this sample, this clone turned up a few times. The CDR3 region has the DNA TGTGCCAGCAGCTCCCGGGACAGCAATCAGCCCCAGCATTTT. Its translation: CASSSRDSNQPQHF. This chain links TRBV7-8 with TRBJ1-5; D is perhaps TRBD1 (5 bases). The CDR3 has 14 residues. V lost 4 bases to trimming and J lost 1 base, with 8 bases between them. Per the germline V gene, CDR1 is SGHVS and CDR2 is FQNEAQ.

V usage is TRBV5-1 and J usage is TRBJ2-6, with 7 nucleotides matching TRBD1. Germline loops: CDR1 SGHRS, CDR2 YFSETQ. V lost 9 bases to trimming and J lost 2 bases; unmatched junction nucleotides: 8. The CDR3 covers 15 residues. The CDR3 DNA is TGCGCCACTTCGACAGGGAATACTGGGGCCAACGTCCTGACTTTC. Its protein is CATSTGNTGANVLTF.

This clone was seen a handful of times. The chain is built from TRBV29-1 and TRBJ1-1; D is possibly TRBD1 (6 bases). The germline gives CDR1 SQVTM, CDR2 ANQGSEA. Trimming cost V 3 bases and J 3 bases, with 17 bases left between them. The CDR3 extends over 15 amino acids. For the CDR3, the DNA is TGCAGCGTTGATGTTCAGGGGCCGCGGTACACTGAAGCTTTCTTT. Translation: CSVDVQGPRYTEAFF.

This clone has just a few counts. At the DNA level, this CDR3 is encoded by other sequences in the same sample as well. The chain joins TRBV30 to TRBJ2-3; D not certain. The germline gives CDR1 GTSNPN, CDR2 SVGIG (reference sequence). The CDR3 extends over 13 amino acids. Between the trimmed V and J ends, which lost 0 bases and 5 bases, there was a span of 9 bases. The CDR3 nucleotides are TGTGCCTGGAGTGTACCGGGCAAAGATACGCAGTATTTT. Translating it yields CAWSVPGKDTQYF.

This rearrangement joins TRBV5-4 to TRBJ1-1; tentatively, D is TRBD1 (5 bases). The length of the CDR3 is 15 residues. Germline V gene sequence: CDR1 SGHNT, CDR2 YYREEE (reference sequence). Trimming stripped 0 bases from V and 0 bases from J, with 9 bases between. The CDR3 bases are TGTGCCAGCAGCTTGGCGGGACGGCTGAACACTGAAGCTTTCTTT. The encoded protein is CASSLAGRLNTEAFF.

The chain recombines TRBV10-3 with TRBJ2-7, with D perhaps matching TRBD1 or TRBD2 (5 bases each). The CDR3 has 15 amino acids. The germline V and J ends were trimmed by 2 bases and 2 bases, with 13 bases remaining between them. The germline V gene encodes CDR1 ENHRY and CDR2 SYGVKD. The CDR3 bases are TGTGCCATCAGTGAGCTATGGGACGGAGCCTACGAGCAGTACTTC. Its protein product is CAISELWDGAYEQYF.

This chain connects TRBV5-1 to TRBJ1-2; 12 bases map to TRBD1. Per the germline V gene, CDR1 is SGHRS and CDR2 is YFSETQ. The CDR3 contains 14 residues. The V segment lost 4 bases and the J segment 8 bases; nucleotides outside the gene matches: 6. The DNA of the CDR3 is TGCGCCAGCAGCCCCGGGACAGGGGGCTTAGGCTACACCTTC. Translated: CASSPGTGGLGYTF.

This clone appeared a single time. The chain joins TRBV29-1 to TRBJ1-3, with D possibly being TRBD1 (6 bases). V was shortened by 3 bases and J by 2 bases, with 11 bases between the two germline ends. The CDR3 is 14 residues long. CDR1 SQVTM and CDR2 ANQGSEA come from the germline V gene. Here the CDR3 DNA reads TGCAGCGTTGACCCCCAGGGGCCTGGAAACACCATATATTTT. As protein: CSVDPQGPGNTIYF.

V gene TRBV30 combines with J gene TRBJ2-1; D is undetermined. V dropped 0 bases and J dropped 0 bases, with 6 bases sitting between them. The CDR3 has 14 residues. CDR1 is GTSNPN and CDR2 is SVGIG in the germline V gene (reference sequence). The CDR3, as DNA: TGTGCCTGGAGTGTCAGCAGCTCCTACAATGAGCAGTTCTTC. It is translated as CAWSVSSSYNEQFF. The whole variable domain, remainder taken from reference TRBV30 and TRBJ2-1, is SQTIHQWPATLVQPVGSPLSLECTVEGTSNPNLYWYRQAAGRGLQLLFYSVGIGQISSEVPQNLSASRPQDRQFILSSKKLLLSDSGFYLCAWSVSSSYNEQFFGPGTRLTVL.

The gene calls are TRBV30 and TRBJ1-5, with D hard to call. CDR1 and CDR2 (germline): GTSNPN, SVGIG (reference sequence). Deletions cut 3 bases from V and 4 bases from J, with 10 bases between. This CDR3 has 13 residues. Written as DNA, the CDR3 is TGTGCCTGGAGCCGCGACAAGAATCAGCCCCAGCATTTT. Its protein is CAWSRDKNQPQHF. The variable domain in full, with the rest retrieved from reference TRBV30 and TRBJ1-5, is SQTIHQWPATLVQPVGSPLSLECTVEGTSNPNLYWYRQAAGRGLQLLFYSVGIGQISSEVPQNLSASRPQDRQFILSSKKLLLSDSGFYLCAWSRDKNQPQHFGDGTRLSIL.

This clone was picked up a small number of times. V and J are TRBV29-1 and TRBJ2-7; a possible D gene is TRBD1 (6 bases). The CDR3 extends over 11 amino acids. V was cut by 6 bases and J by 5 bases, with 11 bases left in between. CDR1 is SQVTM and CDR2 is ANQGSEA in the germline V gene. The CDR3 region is CSVTGMHEQYF. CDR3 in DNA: TGCAGCGTCACAGGGATGCACGAGCAGTACTTC.

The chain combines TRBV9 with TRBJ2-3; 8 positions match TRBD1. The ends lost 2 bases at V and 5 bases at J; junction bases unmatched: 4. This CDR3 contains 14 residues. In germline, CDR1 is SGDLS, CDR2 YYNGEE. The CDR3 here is CASSVGRGQDTQYF. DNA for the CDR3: TGTGCCAGCAGCGTTGGCAGGGGGCAAGATACGCAGTATTTT.

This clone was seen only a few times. CDR3 sequence reads: CSVVLAVDEQFF. The CDR3 nucleotides read TGCAGCGTTGTCCTAGCGGTCGATGAGCAGTTCTTC. J is TRBJ2-1 and V is TRBV29-1; TRBD2 matches at 7 bases. V shed 4 bases, J shed 8 bases, and the junction held 5 bases outside the gene matches. Germline-derived CDR1 and CDR2 are SQVTM and ANQGSEA. This CDR3 contains 12 residues.

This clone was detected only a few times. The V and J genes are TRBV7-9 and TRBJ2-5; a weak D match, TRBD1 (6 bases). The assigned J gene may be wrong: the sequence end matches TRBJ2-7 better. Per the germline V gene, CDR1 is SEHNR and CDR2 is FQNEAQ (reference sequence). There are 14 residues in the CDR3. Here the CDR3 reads CASSFGQPSYEQYF. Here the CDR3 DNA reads TGTGCCAGCAGCTTTGGACAGCCCTCCTACGAGCAGTACTTC.

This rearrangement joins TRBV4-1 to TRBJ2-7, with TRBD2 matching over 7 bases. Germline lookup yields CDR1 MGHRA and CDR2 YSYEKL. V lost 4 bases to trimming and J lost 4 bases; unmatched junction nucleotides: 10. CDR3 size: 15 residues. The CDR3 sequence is CASSPSAGVGYEQYF. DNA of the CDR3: TGCGCCAGCAGCCCGTCCGCGGGGGTAGGGTACGAGCAGTACTTC.